Detailed here is one T cell receptor (beta chain). Its antigen is undetermined. Repertoires were generated with immunoSEQ multiplex PCR, while TCRdb's copy carries only in-frame clones and drops some. The sample totals about 140,000 clones. These data are taken from a study of T cell responses to AZD1222 COVID-19 vaccine. Overall study results and limits: A rise in Spike-specific TCR breadth and depth followed two AZD1222 doses.

The origin of this receptor is an adult in good health. Sequencing input: peripheral blood.

The CDR3 DNA follows: TGTGCCAGCAGTGAATGGGGCGGCGACACTGAAGCTTTCTTT. Translating it yields CASSEWGGDTEAFF. The chain links TRBV6-1 to TRBJ1-1; D may be TRBD1 (5 bases). Trimming shortened V by 2 bases and J by 3 bases, and 10 bases separated the two germline ends. The CDR3 loop spans 14 amino acids. CDR1 and CDR2 (germline): MNHNS, SASEGT.